These 15 T cell receptor beta chains were sequenced from one sample in a study of technical replicates of blood from a handful of donors (dated by TCRdb to between 2016 and 2019). Libraries were prepared through the immunoSEQ multiplex PCR assay. This is the immuneACCESS table as TCRdb keeps it, with only in-frame sequences that have V and J called. A part of the clones is gone; compared with another copy, unresolved V genes explain less than half, and the rest is unexplained. In all, the sample holds about 100,000 clones, and 96% of those were seen once. Clones ranked in the top ten supply around 0.2% of the sample. Material for sequencing was T cells isolated from PBMCs. The receptor source for this set is a human donor in good health.

This clone has only one observation. This chain joins TRBV4-2 and TRBJ2-1; the D gene is possibly TRBD1 (6 bases). V was pared by 0 bases and J by 9 bases, with 9 bases between. CDR1 is LGHNA and CDR2 is YNFKEQ in the germline V gene. The CDR3 runs to 13 residues. As DNA, the CDR3 is TGTGCCAGCAGCCAAGATCGAGGGGGTGAGCAGTTCTTC. Translating it yields CASSQDRGGEQFF.

V and J are TRBV2 and TRBJ2-2; D is unclear. This CDR3 has 15 amino acids. Germline-derived CDR1 and CDR2 are SNHLY and FYNNEI. Trimming took off 0 bases at V and 4 bases at J, with 9 bases between the two ends. The CDR3 protein is CASSEALSSTGELFF. The DNA for the CDR3 is TGTGCCAGCAGTGAAGCGCTTTCCAGCACCGGGGAGCTGTTTTTT.

CDR3 amino acids: CASGTGDYGYTF. In DNA form, the CDR3 reads TGCGCCAGCGGGACAGGTGACTATGGCTACACCTTC. The chain uses TRBV5-1 and TRBJ1-2, with 8 bases fitting TRBD1. V trimming: 7 bases; J trimming: 3 bases; junction bases outside the gene matches: 2. CDR1 SGHRS and CDR2 YFSETQ come from the germline V gene. This CDR3 has 12 residues.

The chain employs TRBV7-9 and TRBJ2-7; weak D call: TRBD1 (5 bases). Germline CDR1 and CDR2: SEHNR and FQNEAQ (reference sequence). V was cut by 1 base and J by 3 bases, with 13 bases left in between. CDR3 size: 15 residues. In nucleotides, the CDR3 is TGTGCCAGCAGCTTAGGCTCACAGGAGATCTACGAGCAGTACTTC. This translates into CASSLGSQEIYEQYF. Looking up the rest from reference TRBV7-9 and TRBJ2-7 gives the full variable domain: DTGVSQNPRHKITKRGQNVTFRCDPISEHNRLYWYRQTLGQGPEFLTYFQNEAQLEKSRLLSDRFSAERPKGSFSTLEIQRTEQGDSAMYLCASSLGSQEIYEQYFGPGTRLTVT.

The chain is built from TRBV5-1 and TRBJ2-2; 13 positions agree with TRBD2. V dropped 4 bases and J dropped 6; count of bases not matched to a gene: 6. Germline V gives CDR1 SGHRS, CDR2 YFSETQ. This CDR3 region has 16 residues. The chain's CDR3 is CASSPTSGGAPGELFF. CDR3 DNA: TGCGCCAGCAGCCCCACTAGCGGGGGGGCCCCCGGGGAGCTGTTTTTT.

The chain links TRBV27 to TRBJ1-3; 10 nucleotides match TRBD1. The CDR3 is made up of 14 amino acids. J was trimmed by 2 bases and V by 6 bases; bases with no gene match: 1. Per germline, CDR1 MNHEY and CDR2 SMNVEV (reference sequence). CDR3 nucleotides: TGTGCCAGCAGGACAGGGGGCCCTGGAAACACCATATATTTT. Amino acid sequence: CASRTGGPGNTIYF.

The V and J genes are TRBV6-6 and TRBJ2-7; TRBD2 agrees at 8 bases. The V and J ends lost 0 bases and 1 base, in that order; junction bases with no gene match: 5. Germline values: CDR1 MNHNY, CDR2 SVGAGI (reference sequence). The length of the CDR3 is 16 residues. The CDR3 DNA follows: TGTGCCAGCAGTTACTCGGTAATAGCGGGGTCCTACGAGCAGTACTTC. It encodes CASSYSVIAGSYEQYF.

The J gene is TRBJ1-1, the V gene TRBV4-1, with no clear D. Germline CDR1 is MGHRA and CDR2 is YSYEKL. The CDR3 runs to 16 residues. Trimming stripped 1 base from V and 1 base from J, with 13 bases between. DNA for the CDR3: TGCGCCAGCAGCCAAGCGATCTGGAGCCGGAACACTGAAGCTTTCTTT. This encodes CASSQAIWSRNTEAFF.

This clone has only a few counts. The genes are TRBV7-2 and TRBJ2-5, with D maybe TRBD2 (5 bases). The CDR3 extends over 11 amino acids. CDR1 is SGHTA and CDR2 is FQGNSA in the germline V gene. V shed 5 bases and J shed 7 bases, with 8 bases lying between them. The CDR3: CASSPRGTQYF. DNA of the CDR3: TGTGCCAGCAGCCCCCGGGGGACCCAGTACTTC.

V is TRBV6-6 and J is TRBJ2-1; 10 positions agree with TRBD1. V was pared by 8 bases and J by 7 bases, with 8 bases of the junction left unmatched. The germline gives CDR1 MNHNY, CDR2 SVGAGI (reference sequence). CDR3 length: 14 residues. The CDR3 sequence: CASYWTGGENEQFF. The CDR3 coding sequence is TGTGCCAGCTATTGGACAGGGGGAGAGAATGAGCAGTTCTTC.

The chain carries TRBV7-9 and TRBJ2-5, with 14 bases matching TRBD2. The V gene end was trimmed by 5 bases and the J gene end by 9 bases; junction bases not matched to a gene: 5. From germline, CDR1 is SEHNR and CDR2 FQNEAQ (reference sequence). The CDR3 spans 14 residues. For the CDR3, the DNA is TGTGCCAGCAGCCCGGGACTAGCGGGGGAGGCCCAGTACTTC. This sequence encodes CASSPGLAGEAQYF.

The chain couples TRBV6-6 to TRBJ2-5; 8 nucleotides align to TRBD2. This CDR3 is 15 amino acids long. With 7 bases clipped from V and 3 bases from J, the junction kept 10 bases outside the gene matches. The germline V gene has CDR1 MNHNY and CDR2 SVGAGI (reference sequence). CDR3 DNA: TGTGCCAGCAACCTCGGGGGGACTAGAGAAGAGACCCAGTACTTC. It specifies CASNLGGTREETQYF.

The rearrangement uses TRBV19 and TRBJ1-4; D gene ambiguous. The CDR3 has 13 amino acids. Germline V gene lookup returns CDR1 LNHDA and CDR2 SQIVND (reference sequence). V lost 1 base, J lost 9 bases, and 9 bases lay in between. In nucleotides, the CDR3 is TGTGCCAGTAGTATAGTCCCGGTACAAAAACTGTTTTTT. It yields the protein CASSIVPVQKLFF.

This chain links TRBV28 with TRBJ2-5; possibly TRBD1 for D (6 bases). V was shortened by 3 bases and J by 9 bases, with 11 bases between the two germline ends. The CDR3 sequence is 12 residues long. Per the germline V gene, CDR1 is MDHEN and CDR2 is SYDVKM. This chain's CDR3 is CASSLGALAQYF. CDR3 DNA sequence: TGTGCCAGCAGTTTGGGGGCCCTGGCCCAGTACTTC.

CDR3 nucleotides: TGTGCCAGCAGTTTTCAGGGGGCGCGAGGTGAAAAACTGTTTTTT. Encoded protein: CASSFQGARGEKLFF. V usage is TRBV27 and J usage is TRBJ1-4, with 8 positions matching TRBD1. Germline CDR1 and CDR2: MNHEY and SMNVEV (reference sequence). The V segment lost 3 bases and the J segment 7 bases; nucleotides outside the gene matches: 7. CDR3 length: 15 residues.